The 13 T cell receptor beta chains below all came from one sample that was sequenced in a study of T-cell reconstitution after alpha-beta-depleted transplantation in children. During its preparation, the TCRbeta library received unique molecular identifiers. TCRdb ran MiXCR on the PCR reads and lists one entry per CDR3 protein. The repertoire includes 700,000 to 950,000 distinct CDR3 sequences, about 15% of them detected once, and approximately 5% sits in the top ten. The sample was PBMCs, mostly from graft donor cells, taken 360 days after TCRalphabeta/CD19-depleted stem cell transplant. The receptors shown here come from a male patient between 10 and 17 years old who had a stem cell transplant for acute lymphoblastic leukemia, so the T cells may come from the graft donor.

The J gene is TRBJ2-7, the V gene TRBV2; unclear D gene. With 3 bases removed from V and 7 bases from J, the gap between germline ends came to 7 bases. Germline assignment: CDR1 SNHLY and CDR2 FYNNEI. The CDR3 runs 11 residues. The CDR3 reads CASSDRREQYF. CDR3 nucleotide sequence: TGTGCCAGCAGTGACAGAAGAGAGCAGTACTTC. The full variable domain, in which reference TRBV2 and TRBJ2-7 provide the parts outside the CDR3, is EPEVTQTPSHQVTQMGQEVILRCVPISNHLYFYWYRQILGQKVEFLVSFYNNEISEKSEIFDDQFSVERPDGSNFTLKIRSTKLEDSAMYFCASSDRREQYFGPGTRLTVT.

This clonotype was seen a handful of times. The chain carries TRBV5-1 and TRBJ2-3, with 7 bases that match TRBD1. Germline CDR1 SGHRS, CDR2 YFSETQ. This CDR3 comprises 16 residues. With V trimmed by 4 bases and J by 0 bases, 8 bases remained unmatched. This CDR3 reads CASSPYRGPSTDTQYF. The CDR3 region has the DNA TGCGCCAGCAGCCCCTACAGGGGTCCTAGCACAGATACGCAGTATTTT.

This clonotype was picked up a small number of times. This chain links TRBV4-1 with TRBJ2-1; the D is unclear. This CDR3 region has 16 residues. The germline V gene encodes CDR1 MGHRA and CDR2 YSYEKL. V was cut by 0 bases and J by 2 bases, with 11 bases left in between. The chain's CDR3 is CASSQEQVQPYNEQFF. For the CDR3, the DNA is TGCGCCAGCAGCCAAGAACAAGTACAGCCCTACAATGAGCAGTTCTTC.

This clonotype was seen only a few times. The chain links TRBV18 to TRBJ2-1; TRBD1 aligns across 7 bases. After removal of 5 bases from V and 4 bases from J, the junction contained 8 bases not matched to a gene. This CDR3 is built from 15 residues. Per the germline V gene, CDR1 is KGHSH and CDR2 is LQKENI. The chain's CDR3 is CASSSSGTDYNEQFF. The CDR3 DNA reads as TGTGCCAGCTCAAGCTCCGGGACAGATTACAATGAGCAGTTCTTC.

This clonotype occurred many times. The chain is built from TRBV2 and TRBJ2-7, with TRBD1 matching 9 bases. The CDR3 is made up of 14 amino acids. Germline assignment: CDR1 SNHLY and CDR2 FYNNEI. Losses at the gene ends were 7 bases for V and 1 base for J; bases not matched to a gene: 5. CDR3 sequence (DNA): TGTGCCAGCACCCGGGACAGGGCTTCCTACGAGCAGTACTTC. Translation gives CASTRDRASYEQYF. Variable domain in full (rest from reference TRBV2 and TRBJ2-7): EPEVTQTPSHQVTQMGQEVILRCVPISNHLYFYWYRQILGQKVEFLVSFYNNEISEKSEIFDDQFSVERPDGSNFTLKIRSTKLEDSAMYFCASTRDRASYEQYFGPGTRLTVT.

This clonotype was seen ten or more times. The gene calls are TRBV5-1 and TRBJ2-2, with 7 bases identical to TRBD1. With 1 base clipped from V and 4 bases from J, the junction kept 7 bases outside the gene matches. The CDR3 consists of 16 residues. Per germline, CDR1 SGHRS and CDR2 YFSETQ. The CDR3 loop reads CASSLTGVEGTGELFF. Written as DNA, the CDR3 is TGCGCCAGCAGCTTGACAGGGGTTGAGGGCACCGGGGAGCTGTTTTTT.

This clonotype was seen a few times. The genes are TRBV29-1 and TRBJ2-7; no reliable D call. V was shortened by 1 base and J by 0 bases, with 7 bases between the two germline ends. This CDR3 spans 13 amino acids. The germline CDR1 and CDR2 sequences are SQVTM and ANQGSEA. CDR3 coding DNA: TGCAGCGTTGAAGGCGCAAACTCCTACGAGCAGTACTTC. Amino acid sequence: CSVEGANSYEQYF.

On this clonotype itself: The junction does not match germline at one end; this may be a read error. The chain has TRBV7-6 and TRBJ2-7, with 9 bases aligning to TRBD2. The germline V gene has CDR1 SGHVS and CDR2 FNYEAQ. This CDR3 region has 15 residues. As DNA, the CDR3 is TGTGCCAGCAGCGTAGCGGGAGAGGGGTTCTACGAGCAGTACTTC. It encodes CASSVAGEGFYEQYF.

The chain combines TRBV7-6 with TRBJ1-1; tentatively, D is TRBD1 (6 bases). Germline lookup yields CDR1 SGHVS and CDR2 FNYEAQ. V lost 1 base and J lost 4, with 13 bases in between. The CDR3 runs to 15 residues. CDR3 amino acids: CASSLGGRGITEAFF. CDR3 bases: TGTGCCAGCAGCTTAGGGGGCAGGGGAATCACTGAAGCTTTCTTT.

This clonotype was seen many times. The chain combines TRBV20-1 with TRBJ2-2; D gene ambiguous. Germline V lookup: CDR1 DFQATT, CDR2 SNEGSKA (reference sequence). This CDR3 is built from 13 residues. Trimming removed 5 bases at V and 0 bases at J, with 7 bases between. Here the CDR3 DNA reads TGCAGTGCTGGAGCATCGAACACCGGGGAGCTGTTTTTT. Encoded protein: CSAGASNTGELFF.

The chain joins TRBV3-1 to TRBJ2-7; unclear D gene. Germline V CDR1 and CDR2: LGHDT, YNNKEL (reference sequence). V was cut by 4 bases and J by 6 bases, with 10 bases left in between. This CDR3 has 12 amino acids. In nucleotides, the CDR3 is TGTGCCAGCAGCCCTTGGGTAGGCGAGCAGTACTTC. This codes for CASSPWVGEQYF.

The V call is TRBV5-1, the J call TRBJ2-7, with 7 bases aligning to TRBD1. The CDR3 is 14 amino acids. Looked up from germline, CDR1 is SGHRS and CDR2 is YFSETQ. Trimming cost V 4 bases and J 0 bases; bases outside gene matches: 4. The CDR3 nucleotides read TGCGCCAGCAGCGGGGGACAGCTCTCCTACGAGCAGTACTTC. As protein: CASSGGQLSYEQYF.

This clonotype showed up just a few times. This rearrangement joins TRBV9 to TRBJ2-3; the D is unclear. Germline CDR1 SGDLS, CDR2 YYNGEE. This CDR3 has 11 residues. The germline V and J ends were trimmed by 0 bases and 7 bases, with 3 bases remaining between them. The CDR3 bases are TGTGCCAGCAGCGTAGCGTATACGCAGTATTTT. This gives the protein CASSVAYTQYF.